The present T cell receptor (beta chain) was sequenced within a study of blood T cells in healthy people across ages. Study background: Template switching recovered approximately one barcoded beta molecule for every two T cells.

The use of a sample-barcoded 5' primer and a J-beta primer mix characterized a second PCR of roughly 6 to 11 cycles. TCRdb ran MiXCR on the 5' RACE reads and lists one entry per CDR3 protein. The sample yields 1.5 million to 2 million distinct CDR3 sequences, about 35% seen once. Each sample yielded at least 6.5 million isolated PBMCs. Each sample provided at least 5.5 micrograms of extracted total RNA. The source material was blood. This sequence originates from a woman in her twenties or thirties in good health.

The CDR3 loop is CSVLSPGRSYNEQFF. For the CDR3, the DNA is TGCAGCGTTCTCAGCCCAGGGCGATCCTACAATGAGCAGTTCTTC. The chain recombines TRBV29-1 with TRBJ2-1, with D tentatively TRBD1 (5 bases). The CDR3 sequence is 15 residues long. Germline V gene sequence: CDR1 SQVTM, CDR2 ANQGSEA. Deletions cut 5 bases from V and 1 base from J, with 15 bases between.